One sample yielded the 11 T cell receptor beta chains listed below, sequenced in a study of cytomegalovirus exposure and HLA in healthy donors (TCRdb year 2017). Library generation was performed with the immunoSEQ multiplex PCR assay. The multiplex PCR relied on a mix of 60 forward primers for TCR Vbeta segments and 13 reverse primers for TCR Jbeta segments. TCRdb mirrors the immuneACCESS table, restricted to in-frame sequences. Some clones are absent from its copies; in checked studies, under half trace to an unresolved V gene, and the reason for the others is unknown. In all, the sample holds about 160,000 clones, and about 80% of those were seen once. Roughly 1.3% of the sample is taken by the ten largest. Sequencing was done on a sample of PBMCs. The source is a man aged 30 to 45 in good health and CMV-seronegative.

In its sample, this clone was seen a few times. CDR3: CASSSPGGTTGANVLTF. The CDR3 DNA follows: TGTGCCAGCAGTTCCCCGGGGGGGACGACCGGGGCCAACGTCCTGACTTTC. The chain has TRBV27 and TRBJ2-6; 8 bases map to TRBD2. Trimming cost V 4 bases and J 4 bases; bases outside gene matches: 9. The CDR3 is 17 residues long. Germline CDR1 MNHEY, CDR2 SMNVEV (reference sequence).

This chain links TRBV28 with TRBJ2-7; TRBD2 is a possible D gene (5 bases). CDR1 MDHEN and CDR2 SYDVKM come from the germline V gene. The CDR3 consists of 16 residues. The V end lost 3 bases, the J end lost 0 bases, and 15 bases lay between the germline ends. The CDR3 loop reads CASSFSSGSSSYEQYF. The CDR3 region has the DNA TGTGCCAGCAGTTTCTCAAGCGGTTCTAGCTCCTACGAGCAGTACTTC.

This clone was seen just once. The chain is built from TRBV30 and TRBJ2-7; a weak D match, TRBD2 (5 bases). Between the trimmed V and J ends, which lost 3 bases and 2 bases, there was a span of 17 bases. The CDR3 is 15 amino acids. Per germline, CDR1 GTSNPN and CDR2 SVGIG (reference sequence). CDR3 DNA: TGTGCCTGGAGGGGAGAGTACCAAGCAGCCTACGAGCAGTACTTC. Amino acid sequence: CAWRGEYQAAYEQYF.

In DNA, the CDR3 is TGTGCCTGGACCAAACAGGGGGGCAGCGATGGCTACACCTTC. Translated: CAWTKQGGSDGYTF. The chain links TRBV30 to TRBJ1-2; the match to TRBD1 covers 8 bases. Germline V gene sequence: CDR1 GTSNPN, CDR2 SVGIG (reference sequence). The CDR3 is 14 residues long. Unmatched junction bases numbered 10, after V lost 4 bases and J lost 6 bases.

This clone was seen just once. The CDR3 region is CASSYSGPPSYEQYF. The CDR3 nucleotides read TGTGCCAGCAGTTACTCCGGTCCTCCCTCCTACGAGCAGTACTTC. The gene calls are TRBV6-5 and TRBJ2-5, with D hard to call. The tail of the sequence fits TRBJ2-7 better, so the J call may be wrong. CDR1 is MNHEY and CDR2 is SVGAGI in the germline V gene. CDR3 size: 15 residues.

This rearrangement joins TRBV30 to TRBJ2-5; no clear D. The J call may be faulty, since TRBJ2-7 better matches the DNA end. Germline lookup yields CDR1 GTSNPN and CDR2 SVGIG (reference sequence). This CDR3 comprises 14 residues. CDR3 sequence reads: CAWSLVYMSYEQYF. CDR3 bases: TGTGCCTGGAGTCTAGTCTACATGAGCTACGAGCAGTACTTC.

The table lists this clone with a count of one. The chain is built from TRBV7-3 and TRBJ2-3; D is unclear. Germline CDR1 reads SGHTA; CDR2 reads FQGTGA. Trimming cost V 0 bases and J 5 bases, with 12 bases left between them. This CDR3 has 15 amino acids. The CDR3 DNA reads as TGTGCCAGCAGCTTAACGACCCGGGTTCTAGATACGCAGTATTTT. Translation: CASSLTTRVLDTQYF.

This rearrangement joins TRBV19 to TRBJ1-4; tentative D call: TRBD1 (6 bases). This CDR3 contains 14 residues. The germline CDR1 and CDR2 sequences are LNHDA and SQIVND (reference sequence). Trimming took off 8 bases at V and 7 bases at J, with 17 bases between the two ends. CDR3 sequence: CASQIQGRSEKLFF. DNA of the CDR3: TGTGCCAGTCAAATACAGGGTAGAAGTGAAAAACTGTTTTTT.

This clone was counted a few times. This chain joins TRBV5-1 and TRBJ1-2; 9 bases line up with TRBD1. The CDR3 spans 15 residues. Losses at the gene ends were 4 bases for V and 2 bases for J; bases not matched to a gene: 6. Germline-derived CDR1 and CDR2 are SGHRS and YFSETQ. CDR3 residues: CASSTGQGRNYGYTF. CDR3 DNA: TGCGCCAGCAGCACAGGACAGGGGAGGAACTATGGCTACACCTTC. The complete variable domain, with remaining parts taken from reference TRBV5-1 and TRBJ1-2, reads KAGVTQTPRYLIKTRGQQVTLSCSPISGHRSVSWYQQTPGQGLQFLFEYFSETQRNKGNFPGRFSGRQFSNSRSEMNVSTLELGDSALYLCASSTGQGRNYGYTFGSGTRLTVV.

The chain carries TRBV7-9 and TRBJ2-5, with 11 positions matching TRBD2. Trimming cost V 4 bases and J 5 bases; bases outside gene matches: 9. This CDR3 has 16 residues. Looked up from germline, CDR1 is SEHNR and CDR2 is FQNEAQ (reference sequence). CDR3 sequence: CASSSHSGGAWETQYF. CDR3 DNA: TGTGCCAGCAGCTCCCATAGCGGGGGGGCCTGGGAGACCCAGTACTTC.

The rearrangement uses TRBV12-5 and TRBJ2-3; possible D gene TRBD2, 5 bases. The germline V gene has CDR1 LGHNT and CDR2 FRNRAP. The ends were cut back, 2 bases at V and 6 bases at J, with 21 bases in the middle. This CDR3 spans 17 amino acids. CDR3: CASGLPYSGNREDTQYF. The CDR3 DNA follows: TGTGCTAGTGGTTTGCCATACTCCGGGAACCGAGAGGATACGCAGTATTTT.